This TCR beta chain was documented in a study of regulatory T cells in long-lasting Graves disease. The V gene end was trimmed by 4 bases and the J gene end by 3 bases; junction bases not matched to a gene: 1. This CDR3 region has 15 residues. Germline assignment: CDR1 MNHNS and CDR2 SASEGT. CDR3-region Arm-PCR and iRepertoire HTBI primers produced the TCR beta libraries. Each CDR3 protein is one row after TCRdb ran MiXCR on the multiplex PCR reads. The repertoire holds more than 400,000 distinct CDR3 sequences, 16% seen once, with over 9% in the top ten. Time point given: newly diagnosed GD, antithyroid drugs for less than 3 months. Preparation of the TCR library used RNA extracted from PBMCs. Only a few counts were recorded for this clonotype. The same specimen was also included in a second study, on T cells in Graves' hyperthyroidism and ophthalmopathy.

The sequences come from peripheral blood mononuclear cells (PBMCs), collected at new diagnosis, from a patient treated with antithyroid drugs. The rearrangement joins TRBV6-1 to TRBJ1-6; 9 bases align to TRBD1. This clonotype originated in a middle-aged man with Graves disease. The CDR3 region has the DNA TGTGCCAGCAGTGGGACAGGGGTCTATAATTCACCCCTCCACTTT. Protein product: CASSGTGVYNSPLHF.